The clone carrying this T cell receptor (beta chain) was seen a few times. Its target is unknown. Using its own MiXCR run on the reads, TCRdb lists one record per CDR3 protein. The sample lists 170,000 or so distinct CDR3 sequences; approximately 18% were seen once. This CDR3 comprises 17 residues. Germline-derived CDR1 and CDR2 are SQVTM and ANQGSEA. V lost 0 bases and J 3 bases, leaving 21 bases between the germline ends. These data belong to a study of T cell repertoires in cytomegalovirus infection. The wider study: Signatures in public TCR beta sequences pointed to both CMV infection and matching HLA type. Overall study findings and caveats: Cumulative public TCR beta family frequency identified carriers of CMV plus the relevant HLA. Clonotypes of TCR beta that were HLA-C-restricted and CMV-specific dominated the ex vivo response.

The sequenced sample was CD8+ T cells from PBMCs. The rearrangement uses TRBV29-1 and TRBJ2-7; D possibly corresponds to TRBD2 (7 bases). The receptor was derived from a human donor in good health (CMV status not recorded). Some clones in this sample may be carry-over from other donors' samples. CDR3 in DNA: TGCAGCGTTGAAGATCCGGCAGGGGAGGGTCTGAGCTACGAGCAGTACTTC. Translating gives CSVEDPAGEGLSYEQYF.